This paragraph covers one TCR beta chain sequence. As yet, its antigen is unknown. Constant-segment primers were used for 5'RACE, and the resulting TCR alpha and TCR beta cDNA libraries carried sample barcodes and UMIs. TCRdb re-called the 5' RACE reads through MiXCR, storing one row per CDR3 protein. Of hundreds of thousands of distinct CDR3 sequences listed, approximately 20% were seen once; the top ten hold 20% to 25%. The sample originates from a study of T-cell memory formation after mild COVID-19. Whole-study findings and limits: There was a balanced CD4/CD8 profile in clones contracting day 15 to 85, and later expanders leaned CD4+. Contracting CD4+ clones sat mainly in CM and EM; CD8+ in EMRA. Second-wave clones with a day 37 peak had unconfirmed SARS-CoV-2 specificity.

The clonotype was recovered from a young man who had mild COVID-19 (a few samples of this study predate the infection). Cell type and time point are not known. The sample taken for sequencing was PBMCs or a T cell subset sorted from them (not recorded which).

DNA of the CDR3: TGTGCCAGCAGCCCCTGGGGTAGCGGGGTTTTCCAGTCGGCTACGGATACGCAGTATTTT. This translates into CASSPWGSGVFQSATDTQYF. The rearrangement links TRBV6-5 to TRBJ2-3, with 8 bases fitting TRBD2. Trimming at V came to 6 bases and at J to 6 bases, leaving 26 bases not matched to a gene. CDR1 and CDR2 from the germline V gene are MNHEY and SVGAGI. The CDR3 runs to 20 residues.